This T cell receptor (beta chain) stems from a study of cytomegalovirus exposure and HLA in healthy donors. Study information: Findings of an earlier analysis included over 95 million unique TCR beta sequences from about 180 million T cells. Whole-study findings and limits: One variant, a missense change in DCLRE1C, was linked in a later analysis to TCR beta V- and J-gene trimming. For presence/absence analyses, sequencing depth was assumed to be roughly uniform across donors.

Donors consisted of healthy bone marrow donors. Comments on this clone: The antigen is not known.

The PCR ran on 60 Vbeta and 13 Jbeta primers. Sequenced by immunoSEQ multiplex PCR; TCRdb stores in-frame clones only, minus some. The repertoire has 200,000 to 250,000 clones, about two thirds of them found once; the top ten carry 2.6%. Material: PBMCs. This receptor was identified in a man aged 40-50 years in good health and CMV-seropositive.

This chain's CDR3 is CASSPSGDGTQYF. The CDR3 DNA reads as TGTGCCAGCAGCCCTAGCGGGGATGGGACCCAGTACTTC. The rearrangement joins TRBV7-6 to TRBJ2-5; TRBD2 matches at 9 bases. This CDR3 is built from 13 residues. Unmatched junction bases numbered 5, after V lost 5 bases and J lost 7 bases. The germline V gene encodes CDR1 SGHVS and CDR2 FNYEAQ.